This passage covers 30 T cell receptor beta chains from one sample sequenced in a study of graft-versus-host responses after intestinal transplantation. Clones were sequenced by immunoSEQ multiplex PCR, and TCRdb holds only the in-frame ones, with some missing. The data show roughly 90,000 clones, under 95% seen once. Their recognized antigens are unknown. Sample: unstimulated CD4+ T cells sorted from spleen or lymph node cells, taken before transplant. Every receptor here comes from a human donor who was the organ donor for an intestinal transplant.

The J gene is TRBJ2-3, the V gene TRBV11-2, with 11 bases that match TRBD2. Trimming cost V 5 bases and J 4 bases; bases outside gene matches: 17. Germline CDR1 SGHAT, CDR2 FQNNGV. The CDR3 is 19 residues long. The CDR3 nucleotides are TGTGCCAGCAGCCCCCGGGTAGCGGGAGGGCCTTTCTGGTCAGATACGCAGTATTTT. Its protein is CASSPRVAGGPFWSDTQYF.

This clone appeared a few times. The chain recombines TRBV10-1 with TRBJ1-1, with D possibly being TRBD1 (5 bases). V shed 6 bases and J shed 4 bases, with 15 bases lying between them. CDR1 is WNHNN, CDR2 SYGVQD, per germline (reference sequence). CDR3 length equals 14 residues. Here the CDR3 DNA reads TGCGCCAGCAGCAGGGATTTGGGGTCCACTGAAGCTTTCTTT. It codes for CASSRDLGSTEAFF.

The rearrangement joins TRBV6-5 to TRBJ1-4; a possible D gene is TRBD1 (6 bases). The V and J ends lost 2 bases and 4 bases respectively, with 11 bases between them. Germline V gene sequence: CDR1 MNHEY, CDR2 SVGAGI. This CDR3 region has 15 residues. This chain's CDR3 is CASSYTTGYNEKLFF. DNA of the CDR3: TGTGCCAGCAGTTACACCACAGGGTATAATGAAAAACTGTTTTTT.

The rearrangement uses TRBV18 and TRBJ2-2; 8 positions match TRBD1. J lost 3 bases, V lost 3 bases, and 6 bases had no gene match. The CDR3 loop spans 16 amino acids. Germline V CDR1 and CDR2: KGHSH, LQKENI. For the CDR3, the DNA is TGTGCCAGCTCACCTCGGGCAGGGGGCGACACCGGGGAGCTGTTTTTT. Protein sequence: CASSPRAGGDTGELFF.

CDR3 DNA sequence: TGTGCCAGCAGCTCACGGACTAGCGGGAGCTACGAGCAGTACTTC. Translating it yields CASSSRTSGSYEQYF. This rearrangement joins TRBV7-9 to TRBJ2-7, with 13 positions matching TRBD2. Germline lookup yields CDR1 SEHNR and CDR2 FQNEAQ (reference sequence). The CDR3 has 15 amino acids. The junction had 3 bases not matched to a gene; V was cut back by 4 bases and J by 3 bases.

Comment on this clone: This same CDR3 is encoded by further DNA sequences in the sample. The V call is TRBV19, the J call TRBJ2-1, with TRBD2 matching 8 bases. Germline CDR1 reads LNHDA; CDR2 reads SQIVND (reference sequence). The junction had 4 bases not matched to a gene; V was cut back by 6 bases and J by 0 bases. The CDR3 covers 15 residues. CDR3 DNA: TGTGCCAGTAGCACTACTAGCGGCTCCTACAATGAGCAGTTCTTC. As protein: CASSTTSGSYNEQFF.

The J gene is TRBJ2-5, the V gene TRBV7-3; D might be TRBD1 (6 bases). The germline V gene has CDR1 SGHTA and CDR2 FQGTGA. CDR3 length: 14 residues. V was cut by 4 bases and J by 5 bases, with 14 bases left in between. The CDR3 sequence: CASSSQGTRETQYF. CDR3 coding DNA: TGTGCCAGCAGCTCTCAGGGGACGCGGGAGACCCAGTACTTC.

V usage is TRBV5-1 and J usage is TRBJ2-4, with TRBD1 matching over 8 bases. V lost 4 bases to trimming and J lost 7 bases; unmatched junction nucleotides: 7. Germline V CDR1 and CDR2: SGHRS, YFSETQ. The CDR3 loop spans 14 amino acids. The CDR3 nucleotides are TGCGCCAGCAGCGACCAGGGGGCTCAGAACATTCAGTACTTC. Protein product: CASSDQGAQNIQYF.

The chain's CDR3 is CASSRDRGEQYF. CDR3 nucleotide sequence: TGTGCCAGCAGCCGGGACAGGGGTGAGCAGTACTTC. The chain joins TRBV2 to TRBJ2-7; 10 bases are a match to TRBD1. V was clipped by 6 bases and J by 7 bases; unmatched bases: 3. The length of the CDR3 is 12 residues. Germline CDR1 SNHLY, CDR2 FYNNEI.

The CDR3 region has the DNA TGTGCCAGCAGCTTAAACTACTATGGCTACACCTTC. This translates into CASSLNYYGYTF. The rearrangement joins TRBV7-9 to TRBJ1-2; no firm D call. This CDR3 spans 12 amino acids. Germline lookup yields CDR1 SEHNR and CDR2 FQNEAQ (reference sequence). Trimming stripped 2 bases from V and 3 bases from J, with 4 bases between. The whole variable domain, filled in from reference TRBV7-9 and TRBJ1-2, reads DTGVSQNPRHKITKRGQNVTFRCDPISEHNRLYWYRQTLGQGPEFLTYFQNEAQLEKSRLLSDRFSAERPKGSFSTLEIQRTEQGDSAMYLCASSLNYYGYTFGSGTRLTVV.

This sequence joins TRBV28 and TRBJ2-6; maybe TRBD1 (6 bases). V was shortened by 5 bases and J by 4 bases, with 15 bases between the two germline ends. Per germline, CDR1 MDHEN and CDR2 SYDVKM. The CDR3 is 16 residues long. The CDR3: CASSPGQLLGANVLTF. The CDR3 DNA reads TGTGCCAGCAGTCCCGGACAGCTTCTCGGGGCCAACGTCCTGACTTTC.

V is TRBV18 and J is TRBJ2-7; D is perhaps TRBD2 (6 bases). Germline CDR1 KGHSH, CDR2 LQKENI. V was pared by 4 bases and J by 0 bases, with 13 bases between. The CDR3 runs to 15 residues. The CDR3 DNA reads TGTGCCAGCTCACTAGGGAGGACGAGCTCCTACGAGCAGTACTTC. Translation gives CASSLGRTSSYEQYF.

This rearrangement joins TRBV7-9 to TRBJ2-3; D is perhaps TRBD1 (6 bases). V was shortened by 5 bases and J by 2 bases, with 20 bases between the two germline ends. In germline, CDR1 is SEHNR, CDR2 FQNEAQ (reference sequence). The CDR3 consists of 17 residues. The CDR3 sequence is CASSMLPGQIFTDTQYF. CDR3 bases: TGTGCCAGCAGCATGCTTCCGGGACAAATCTTCACAGATACGCAGTATTTT.

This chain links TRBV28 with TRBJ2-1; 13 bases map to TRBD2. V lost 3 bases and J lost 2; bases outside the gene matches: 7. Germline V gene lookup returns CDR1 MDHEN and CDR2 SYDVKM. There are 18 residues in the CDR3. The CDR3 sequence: CASSFTGLAGTAYNEQFF. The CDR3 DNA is TGTGCCAGCAGTTTCACGGGACTAGCGGGGACAGCCTACAATGAGCAGTTCTTC. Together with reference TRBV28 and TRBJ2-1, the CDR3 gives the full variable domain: DVKVTQSSRYLVKRTGEKVFLECVQDMDHENMFWYRQDPGLGLRLIYFSYDVKMKEKGDIPEGYSVSREKKERFSLILESASTNQTSMYLCASSFTGLAGTAYNEQFFGPGTRLTVL.

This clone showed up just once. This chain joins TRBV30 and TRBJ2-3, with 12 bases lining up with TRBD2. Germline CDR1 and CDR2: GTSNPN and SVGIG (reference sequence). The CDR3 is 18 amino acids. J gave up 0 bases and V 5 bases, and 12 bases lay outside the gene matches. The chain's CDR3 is CAWGIRTSGIPSTDTQYF. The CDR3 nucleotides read TGTGCCTGGGGGATTCGGACTAGCGGGATTCCAAGCACAGATACGCAGTATTTT.

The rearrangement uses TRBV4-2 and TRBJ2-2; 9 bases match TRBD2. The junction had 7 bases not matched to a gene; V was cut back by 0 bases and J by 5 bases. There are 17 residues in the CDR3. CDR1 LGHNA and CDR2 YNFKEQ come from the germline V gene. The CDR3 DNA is TGTGCCAGCAGCCAAGATGGGCTAGCGGGAAAAACCGGGGAGCTGTTTTTT. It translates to CASSQDGLAGKTGELFF.

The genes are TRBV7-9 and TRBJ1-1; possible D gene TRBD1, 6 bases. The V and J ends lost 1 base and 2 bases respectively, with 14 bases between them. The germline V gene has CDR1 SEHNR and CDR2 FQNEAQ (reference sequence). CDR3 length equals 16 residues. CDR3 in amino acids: CASSLVRGPLNTEAFF. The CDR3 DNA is TGTGCCAGCAGCTTAGTCAGGGGACCTTTAAACACTGAAGCTTTCTTT. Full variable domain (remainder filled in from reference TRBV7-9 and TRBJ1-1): DTGVSQNPRHKITKRGQNVTFRCDPISEHNRLYWYRQTLGQGPEFLTYFQNEAQLEKSRLLSDRFSAERPKGSFSTLEIQRTEQGDSAMYLCASSLVRGPLNTEAFFGQGTRLTVV.

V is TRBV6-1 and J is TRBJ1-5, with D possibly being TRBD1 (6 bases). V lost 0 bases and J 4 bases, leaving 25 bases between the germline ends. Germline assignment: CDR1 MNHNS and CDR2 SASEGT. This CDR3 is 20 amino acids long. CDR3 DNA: TGTGCCAGCAGTGAAGCCGACAGGTCTGGTCTGGCGGTCGGGAATCAGCCCCAGCATTTT. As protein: CASSEADRSGLAVGNQPQHF.

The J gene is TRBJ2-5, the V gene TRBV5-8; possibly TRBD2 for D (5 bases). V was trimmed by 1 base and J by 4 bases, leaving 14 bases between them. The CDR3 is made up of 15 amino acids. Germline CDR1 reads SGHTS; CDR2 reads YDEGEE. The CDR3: CASSLLLQAGETQYF. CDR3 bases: TGTGCCAGCAGCTTGTTGCTCCAGGCGGGAGAGACCCAGTACTTC.

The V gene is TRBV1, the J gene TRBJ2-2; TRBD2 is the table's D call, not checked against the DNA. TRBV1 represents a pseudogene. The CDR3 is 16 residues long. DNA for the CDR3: TGCACCAGCAGCCATTTCCGGGGGGGCCACACCGGGGAGCTGTTTTTT. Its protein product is CTSSHFRGGHTGELFF.

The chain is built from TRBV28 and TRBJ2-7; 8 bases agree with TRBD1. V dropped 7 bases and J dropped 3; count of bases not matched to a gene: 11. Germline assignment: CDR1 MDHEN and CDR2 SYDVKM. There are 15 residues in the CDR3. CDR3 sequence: CASTARTGRGYEQYF. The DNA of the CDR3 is TGTGCCAGCACAGCTCGGACAGGGCGAGGCTACGAGCAGTACTTC. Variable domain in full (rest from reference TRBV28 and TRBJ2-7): DVKVTQSSRYLVKRTGEKVFLECVQDMDHENMFWYRQDPGLGLRLIYFSYDVKMKEKGDIPEGYSVSREKKERFSLILESASTNQTSMYLCASTARTGRGYEQYFGPGTRLTVT.

The CDR3 DNA follows: TGTGCCAGCAGCGCCACCGGGACAACCTCTAATTCACCCCTCCACTTT. Amino acids: CASSATGTTSNSPLHF. This chain joins TRBV13 and TRBJ1-6, with D maybe TRBD1 (6 bases). The CDR3 is made up of 16 amino acids. V lost 5 bases and J lost 6, with 17 bases in between. Per the germline V gene, CDR1 is PRHDT and CDR2 is FYEKMQ (reference sequence).

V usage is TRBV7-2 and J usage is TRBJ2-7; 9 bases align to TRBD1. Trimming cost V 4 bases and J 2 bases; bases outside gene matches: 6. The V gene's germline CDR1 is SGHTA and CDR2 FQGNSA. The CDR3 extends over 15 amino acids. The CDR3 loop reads CASSYSTGGTYEQYF. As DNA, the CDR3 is TGTGCCAGCAGCTACTCGACAGGGGGTACCTACGAGCAGTACTTC.

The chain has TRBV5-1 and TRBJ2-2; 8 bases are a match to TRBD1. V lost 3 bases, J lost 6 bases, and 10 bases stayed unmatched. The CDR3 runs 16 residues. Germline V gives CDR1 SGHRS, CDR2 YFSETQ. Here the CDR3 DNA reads TGCGCCAGCAGCTCCACAGGGACAGGTAAAGCCGGGGAGCTGTTTTTT. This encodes CASSSTGTGKAGELFF.

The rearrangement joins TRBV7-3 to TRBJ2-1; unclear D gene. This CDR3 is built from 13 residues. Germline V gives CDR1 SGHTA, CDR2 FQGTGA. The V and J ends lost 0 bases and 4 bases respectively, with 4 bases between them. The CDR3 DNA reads TGTGCCAGCAGCTTAACCAAATACAATGAGCAGTTCTTC. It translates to CASSLTKYNEQFF.

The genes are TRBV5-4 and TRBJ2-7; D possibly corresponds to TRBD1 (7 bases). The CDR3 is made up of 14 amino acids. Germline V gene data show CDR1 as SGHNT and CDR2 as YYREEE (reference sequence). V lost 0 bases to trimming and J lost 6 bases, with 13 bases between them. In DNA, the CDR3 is TGTGCCAGCAGCTTGGAACAGGGGAGGAGCGAGCAGTACTTC. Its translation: CASSLEQGRSEQYF.

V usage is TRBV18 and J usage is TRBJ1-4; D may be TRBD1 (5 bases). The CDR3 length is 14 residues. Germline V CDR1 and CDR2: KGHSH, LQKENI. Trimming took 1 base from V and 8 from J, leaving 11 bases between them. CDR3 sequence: CASSPQFQGEKLFF. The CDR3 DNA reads TGTGCCAGCTCACCACAGTTCCAGGGCGAAAAACTGTTTTTT.

The CDR3 region is CASSPDGPQPQHF. The CDR3 bases are TGTGCCAGCAGCCCAGATGGTCCTCAGCCCCAGCATTTT. This chain uses TRBV27 with TRBJ1-5; no clear D gene. The CDR3 contains 13 residues. Germline CDR1 reads MNHEY; CDR2 reads SMNVEV (reference sequence). The V end was cut by 6 bases, the J end by 6 bases, with 12 bases between.

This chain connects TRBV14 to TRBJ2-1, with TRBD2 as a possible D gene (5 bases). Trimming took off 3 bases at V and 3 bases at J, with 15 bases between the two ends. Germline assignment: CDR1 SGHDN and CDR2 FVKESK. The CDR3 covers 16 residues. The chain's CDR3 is CASSHTTPGIYNEQFF. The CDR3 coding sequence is TGTGCCAGCAGCCATACCACGCCGGGAATCTACAATGAGCAGTTCTTC.

In nucleotides, the CDR3 is TGTGCCACCAGCAGAGATATGCGGACAGGGATTACAGATACGCAGTATTTT. It specifies CATSRDMRTGITDTQYF. The genes are TRBV15 and TRBJ2-3; 8 positions agree with TRBD1. Trimming cost V 0 bases and J 3 bases; bases outside gene matches: 8. CDR1 and CDR2 (germline): LNHNV, YYDKDF (reference sequence). The CDR3 contains 17 residues.